Listed here are 27 T cell receptor beta chains from one sample, sequenced in a study of glioma-infiltrating T cells. The iRepertoire nested amplicon-rescue multiplex PCR amplified TCR alpha and beta CDR3s from RNA. TCRdb used MiXCR to reprocess the multiplex PCR reads, holding one entry per CDR3 protein. Counted here are approximately 88,000 distinct CDR3 sequences, about 23% occurring once; the ten biggest clones make up over 5.5%. Specimen: glioma tissue, nonneoplastic brain tissue, or PBMCs (not recorded which). These receptors all stem from a human donor with low-grade glioma or glioblastoma, undergoing nonglioma brain surgery, or in good health (not recorded which).

In regard to this clonotype: The final CDR3 position lacks the conserved phenylalanine or tryptophan, pointing to a likely read error. The chain is built from TRBV14 and TRBJ1-2; no clear D. Trimming pared 9 bases from V and 1 base from J, leaving 12 bases between. This CDR3 spans 13 amino acids. The germline CDR1 and CDR2 sequences are SGHDN and FVKESK. CDR3 in amino acids: CARSFAHNYGYTY. The CDR3 coding sequence is TGTGCCAGAAGCTTTGCCCATAACTATGGCTACACCTAC.

This clonotype showed up just a few times. V and J are TRBV19 and TRBJ1-1; maybe TRBD1 (5 bases). Trimming stripped 7 bases from V and 1 base from J, with 19 bases between. The CDR3 consists of 16 residues. Germline CDR1 LNHDA, CDR2 SQIVND (reference sequence). CDR3 sequence reads: CASIWDFTPGNTEAFF. The CDR3 DNA reads TGTGCCAGTATATGGGACTTCACGCCGGGGAACACTGAAGCTTTCTTT. The full variable domain, in which reference TRBV19 and TRBJ1-1 provide the parts outside the CDR3, is DGGITQSPKYLFRKEGQNVTLSCEQNLNHDAMYWYRQDPGQGLRLIYYSQIVNDFQKGDIAEGYSVSREKKESFPLTVTSAQKNPTAFYLCASIWDFTPGNTEAFFGQGTRLTVV.

This clonotype has a count of ten or more. The V gene is TRBV25-1, the J gene TRBJ1-4; D possibly corresponds to TRBD1 (6 bases). CDR3 length: 12 amino acids. Trimming left V 6 bases short and J 8 bases short, with 10 bases between. CDR1 is MGHDK and CDR2 is SYGVNS in the germline V gene. The CDR3 DNA is TGTGCCAGCAGGACAGGAGGAGAAAAACTGTTTTTT. Translating gives CASRTGGEKLFF.

This clonotype was detected many times. The V call is TRBV6-6, the J call TRBJ2-7, with D hard to call. This CDR3 is 14 amino acids long. Trimming removed 2 bases at V and 3 bases at J, with 11 bases between. Germline loops: CDR1 MNHNY, CDR2 SVGAGI (reference sequence). CDR3 bases: TGTGCCAGCAGTTACGGCCCCCCGAACTACGAGCAGTACTTC. Protein: CASSYGPPNYEQYF.

The chain has TRBV12-3 or TRBV12-4 and TRBJ2-1; 12 bases are a match to TRBD2. The CDR3 is 17 residues long. V shed 6 bases and J 4 bases; nucleotides not matched to a gene: 10. CDR3 bases: TGTGCCAGCAGCAAGCCCGGACTAGCGGGACAGTACAATGAGCAGTTCTTC. Protein sequence: CASSKPGLAGQYNEQFF.

The chain uses TRBV20-1 and TRBJ1-1; no firm D call. This CDR3 has 13 amino acids. Trimming pared 6 bases from V and 3 bases from J, leaving 14 bases between. From germline, CDR1 is DFQATT and CDR2 SNEGSKA (reference sequence). In nucleotides, the CDR3 is TGCAGTGCCAAGAAGAGCCAAGACACTGAAGCTTTCTTT. Amino acid sequence: CSAKKSQDTEAFF.

V usage is TRBV5-1 and J usage is TRBJ2-3, with D perhaps matching TRBD1 (5 bases). The V end was cut by 4 bases, the J end by 5 bases, with 14 bases between. The CDR3 is 14 amino acids. Germline loops: CDR1 SGHRS, CDR2 YFSETQ. CDR3 DNA sequence: TGCGCCAGCAGCGAACAGACAGTGTTAGATACGCAGTATTTT. This gives the protein CASSEQTVLDTQYF.

The sample holds a few counts of this clonotype. The chain couples TRBV12-3 or TRBV12-4 to TRBJ2-7; D uncertain. This CDR3 has 13 residues. Trimming shortened V by 1 base and J by 3 bases, and 7 bases separated the two germline ends. CDR3 nucleotide sequence: TGTGCCAGCAGTTTAGGCCAAAACTACGAGCAGTACTTC. Its translation: CASSLGQNYEQYF.

Turning to this clonotype: This may arise from a read error, as a much more abundant clone is one base away. The V and J genes are TRBV3-1 and TRBJ1-1; D is uncertain. The CDR3 sequence is 15 residues long. Trimming shortened V by 2 bases and J by 1 base, and 11 bases separated the two germline ends. CDR1 LGHDT and CDR2 YNNKEL come from the germline V gene (reference sequence). The chain's CDR3 is CASSQPGRANTEAFF. Written as DNA, the CDR3 is TGTGCCAGCAGCCAACCAGGACGGGCGAACACTGAAGCTTTCTTT.

This clonotype was counted at least ten times. This chain joins TRBV20-1 and TRBJ1-4; D not resolved. Germline V gene data show CDR1 as DFQATT and CDR2 as SNEGSKA (reference sequence). Deletions cut 3 bases from V and 5 bases from J, with 13 bases between. This CDR3 comprises 14 residues. In DNA form, the CDR3 reads TGCAGTGCTAGCTTGGACGGACGGAATGAAAAACTGTTTTTT. It is translated as CSASLDGRNEKLFF.

This clonotype was counted ten times or more. V is TRBV2 and J is TRBJ2-3; D perhaps matches TRBD2 (6 bases). The CDR3 is 17 residues long. Germline CDR1 SNHLY, CDR2 FYNNEI. Between the trimmed V and J ends, which lost 5 bases and 2 bases, there was a span of 20 bases. The CDR3 DNA follows: TGTGCCAGCAGTCAAGAGCCGGGACTCCCATCCACAGATACGCAGTATTTT. It codes for CASSQEPGLPSTDTQYF.

The chain links TRBV12-3 or TRBV12-4 to TRBJ2-1, with 8 nucleotides matching TRBD2. J gave up 4 bases and V 5 bases, and 13 bases lay outside the gene matches. CDR3 size: 17 residues. CDR3: CASSINPGLAGYNEQFF. CDR3 DNA: TGTGCCAGCAGTATAAACCCCGGGCTAGCGGGTTACAATGAGCAGTTCTTC.

The chain joins TRBV4-1 to TRBJ2-1; no clear D. CDR3 size: 16 residues. Germline CDR1 is MGHRA and CDR2 is YSYEKL. V lost 1 base and J 2 bases, leaving 12 bases between the germline ends. The CDR3 reads CASSQAGGPAYNEQFF. In DNA, the CDR3 is TGCGCCAGCAGCCAAGCGGGCGGACCCGCCTACAATGAGCAGTTCTTC.

V and J are TRBV2 and TRBJ2-7; 8 bases are shared with TRBD1. This CDR3 spans 12 amino acids. J lost 12 bases, V lost 6 bases, and 10 bases had no gene match. Germline lookup yields CDR1 SNHLY and CDR2 FYNNEI. The CDR3 coding sequence is TGTGCCAGCAGGGGACAGGTAAAGGTCACGTACTTC. Protein sequence: CASRGQVKVTYF.

As to this clonotype: This may stem from a read error, because a much larger clone lies one nucleotide away. The J gene is TRBJ2-3, the V gene TRBV12-3 or TRBV12-4; D remains unclear. The CDR3 runs to 14 residues. V was cut by 4 bases and J by 2 bases, with 10 bases left in between. This chain's CDR3 is CASSSVGHTDTQYF. The CDR3 coding sequence is TGTGCCAGCAGTTCTGTAGGGCACACAGATACGCAGTATTTT.

This clonotype appeared a few times. A much larger clone is a single base away; this may be a read error. J is TRBJ1-4 and V is TRBV7-9, with D unresolved. Per the germline V gene, CDR1 is SEHNR and CDR2 is FQNEAQ (reference sequence). This CDR3 comprises 14 residues. The CDR3 protein is CASSLTSPNKKLFF. The CDR3 DNA reads as TGTGCCAGCAGCTTAACTAGTCCTAATAAAAAACTGTTTTTT.

This clonotype has more than one count but fewer than ten. V and J are TRBV5-4 and TRBJ2-5; 9 bases match TRBD2. The length of the CDR3 is 15 residues. The germline gives CDR1 SGHNT, CDR2 YYREEE (reference sequence). The trim removed 2 bases at V and 4 bases at J, leaving 6 bases unmatched. The CDR3 nucleotides read TGTGCCAGCAGCTTTAATCGCGGGAGGGCAGAGACCCAGTACTTC. This sequence encodes CASSFNRGRAETQYF.

J is TRBJ1-4 and V is TRBV30, with 7 bases lining up with TRBD1. V shed 3 bases, J shed 7 bases, and the junction held 11 bases outside the gene matches. Looked up from germline, CDR1 is GTSNPN and CDR2 is SVGIG (reference sequence). The CDR3 length is 15 residues. CDR3 amino acids: CAWRINRGLREKLFF. Here the CDR3 DNA reads TGTGCCTGGAGAATAAATAGGGGGCTTCGTGAAAAACTGTTTTTT.

This clonotype was seen only a few times. The chain combines TRBV7-2 with TRBJ2-7; 7 bases align to TRBD2. V lost 1 base and J lost 5; bases outside the gene matches: 8. CDR1 is SGHTA, CDR2 FQGNSA, per germline. This CDR3 spans 15 amino acids. The CDR3 DNA is TGTGCCAGCAGCTTAGTTAAGCAGGGAGGGCACGAGCAGTACTTC. This sequence encodes CASSLVKQGGHEQYF.

In its sample, this clonotype was seen many times. This rearrangement joins TRBV2 to TRBJ1-2, with D possibly being TRBD1 (5 bases). Germline values: CDR1 SNHLY, CDR2 FYNNEI. V was clipped by 6 bases and J by 1 base, with 15 bases between them. This CDR3 spans 15 amino acids. For the CDR3, the DNA is TGTGCCAGCAGGGGGGACTGGGCTTATAACTATGGCTACACCTTC. Translating it yields CASRGDWAYNYGYTF. Based on the CDR3 plus reference TRBV2 and TRBJ1-2, the full variable domain is EPEVTQTPSHQVTQMGQEVILRCVPISNHLYFYWYRQILGQKVEFLVSFYNNEISEKSEIFDDQFSVERPDGSNFTLKIRSTKLEDSAMYFCASRGDWAYNYGYTFGSGTRLTVV.

This clonotype was detected many times. The gene calls are TRBV3-1 and TRBJ2-2; 10 bases are shared with TRBD2. The junction had 6 bases not matched to a gene; V was cut back by 3 bases and J by 2 bases. This CDR3 spans 17 amino acids. From germline, CDR1 is LGHDT and CDR2 YNNKEL (reference sequence). The CDR3 protein is CASSQPGLARNTGELFF. CDR3 in DNA: TGTGCCAGCAGCCAGCCGGGACTAGCGAGAAACACCGGGGAGCTGTTTTTT. Looking up the rest from reference TRBV3-1 and TRBJ2-2 gives the full variable domain: DTAVSQTPKYLVTQMGNDKSIKCEQNLGHDTMYWYKQDSKKFLKIMFSYNNKELIINETVPNRFSPKSPDKAHLNLHINSLELGDSAVYFCASSQPGLARNTGELFFGEGSRLTVL.

In this sample, this clonotype turned up many times. The chain combines TRBV3-1 with TRBJ2-3, with 10 bases fitting TRBD2. The CDR3 is made up of 15 amino acids. Germline trimming cut 3 bases from V and 3 bases from J; bases unmatched to any gene: 3. The germline CDR1 and CDR2 sequences are LGHDT and YNNKEL (reference sequence). The DNA of the CDR3 is TGTGCCAGCAGCCAGGGACTAGCGCCAACAGATACGCAGTATTTT. Its protein is CASSQGLAPTDTQYF.

The chain links TRBV19 to TRBJ2-3; no clear D gene. This CDR3 has 14 amino acids. Deletions cut 6 bases from V and 2 bases from J, with 12 bases between. From germline, CDR1 is LNHDA and CDR2 SQIVND (reference sequence). CDR3 nucleotide sequence: TGTGCCAGTAGGGTTAGTTTTTCCACAGATACGCAGTATTTT. Amino acid sequence: CASRVSFSTDTQYF.

As regards this clonotype: This may be a read error, as it is one base from a much larger clone. The rearrangement joins TRBV2 to TRBJ2-1; D may be TRBD1 (6 bases). There are 12 residues in the CDR3. Germline V gene lookup returns CDR1 SNHLY and CDR2 FYNNEI. V was pared by 7 bases and J by 12 bases, with 16 bases between. The DNA of the CDR3 is TGTGCCAGCAAGTGGGGGCTCGATGCGCAGTTCTTC. Translation: CASKWGLDAQFF. Supplemented by reference TRBV2 and TRBJ2-1, the full variable domain reads EPEVTQTPSHQVTQMGQEVILRCVPISNHLYFYWYRQILGQKVEFLVSFYNNEISEKSEIFDDQFSVERPDGSNFTLKIRSTKLEDSAMYFCASKWGLDAQFFGPGTRLTVL.

A word on this clonotype: This may arise from a read error, as a much more abundant clone is one base away. The V and J genes are TRBV2 and TRBJ2-7; the D is unclear. Trimming cost V 6 bases and J 0 bases, with 6 bases left between them. The germline gives CDR1 SNHLY, CDR2 FYNNEI. CDR3 size: 12 residues. As DNA, the CDR3 is TGTGCCAGCAGGTACAGCTCCTACGAGCAGTACTTC. Protein sequence: CASRYSSYEQYF.

V is TRBV18 and J is TRBJ2-7; 11 bases are a match to TRBD2. Germline CDR1 and CDR2: KGHSH and LQKENI. The CDR3 is 16 amino acids. V gave up 4 bases and J gave up 4 bases; unmatched junction bases: 9. The CDR3 loop is CASSLYETSGAYEQYF. The CDR3, as DNA: TGTGCCAGCTCACTGTACGAGACTAGCGGGGCTTACGAGCAGTACTTC. Supplemented by reference TRBV18 and TRBJ2-7, the full variable domain reads NAGVMQNPRHLVRRRGQEARLRCSPMKGHSHVYWYRQLPEEGLKFMVYLQKENIIDESGMPKERFSAEFPKEGPSILRIQQVVRGDSAAYFCASSLYETSGAYEQYFGPGTRLTVT.

Many counts were recorded for this clonotype. The chain is built from TRBV15 and TRBJ1-1; possible D gene TRBD1, 5 bases. Per the germline V gene, CDR1 is LNHNV and CDR2 is YYDKDF (reference sequence). V dropped 3 bases and J dropped 4 bases, with 9 bases sitting between them. This CDR3 is 13 amino acids long. CDR3 sequence (DNA): TGTGCCACCAGCAGGGGCGGGGGCACTGAAGCTTTCTTT. Translation gives CATSRGGGTEAFF.